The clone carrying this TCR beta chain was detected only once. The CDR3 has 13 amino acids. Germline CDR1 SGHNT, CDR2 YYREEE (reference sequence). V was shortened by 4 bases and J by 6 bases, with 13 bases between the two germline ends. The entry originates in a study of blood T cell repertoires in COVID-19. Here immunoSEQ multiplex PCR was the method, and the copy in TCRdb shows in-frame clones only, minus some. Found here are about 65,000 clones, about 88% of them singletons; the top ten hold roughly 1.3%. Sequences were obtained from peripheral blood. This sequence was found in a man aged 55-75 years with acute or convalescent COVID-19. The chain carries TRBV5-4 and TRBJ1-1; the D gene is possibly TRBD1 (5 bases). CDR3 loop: CASSAGRAPEAFF. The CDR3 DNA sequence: TGTGCCAGCAGCGCGGGACGTGCGCCTGAAGCTTTCTTT.